The rows below give T cell receptor beta chains drawn from one sample of a study of cytomegalovirus exposure and HLA in healthy donors. The data were produced by immunoSEQ multiplex PCR, yet TCRdb's version contains in-frame clones alone and is incomplete. The sample includes about 95,000 clones, approximately 81% of them seen just once. Sequenced sample: PBMCs. The source is a man aged 18 to 29 in good health and CMV-seropositive. Both conserved end residues are part of each CDR3. The D gene is left open where the match is weak. Size values are once, few and many counts, or a class for expanded clones, and some rows have none.

TRBV6-1	.	once	TRBJ1-4	CASQPRGEKLFF	TGTGCCAGCCAACCCCGGGGAGAAAAACTGTTTTTT
TRBV5-4	.	.	TRBJ2-3	CASSARPTLPRTDTQYF	TGTGCCAGCAGCGCGCGACCGACTTTACCTCGCACAGATACGCAGTATTTT
TRBV7-3	TRBD2	.	TRBJ2-3	CASSPQREGTDTQYF	TGTGCCAGCAGCCCTCAGCGGGAGGGCACAGATACGCAGTATTTT
TRBV5-1	.	.	TRBJ2-1	CASSLQTSRSGNEQFF	TGCGCCAGCAGCTTGCAAACTAGCAGGTCCGGCAATGAGCAGTTCTTC
TRBV9	TRBD1	once	TRBJ2-3	CASSGPGQGADTQYF	TGTGCCAGCAGCGGACCGGGACAGGGAGCAGATACGCAGTATTTT
TRBV5-6	TRBD1	.	TRBJ1-1	CASSPDRGTEAFF	TGTGCCAGCAGCCCGGACAGGGGGACTGAAGCTTTCTTT
TRBV27	.	.	TRBJ1-2	CASSAQGTYGYTF	TGTGCCAGCAGCGCACAGGGAACCTATGGCTACACCTTC
TRBV27	TRBD1	few	TRBJ1-2	CASSLSGLGTGHGYTF	TGTGCCAGCAGTTTAAGTGGTCTAGGGACAGGGCATGGCTACACCTTC
TRBV28	TRBD1	many	TRBJ1-3	CASSVSGQGAGNTIYF	TGTGCCAGCAGTGTCTCGGGACAGGGGGCTGGAAACACCATATATTTT
TRBV28	TRBD1	.	TRBJ1-2	CASSSGQGSNMDF	TGTGCCAGCAGCAGTGGACAGGGTTCAAACATGGACTTC
TRBV19	TRBD2	.	TRBJ2-5	CASSILAGAQETQYF	TGTGCCAGTAGTATACTAGCGGGGGCCCAAGAGACCCAGTACTTC
TRBV30	.	.	TRBJ2-3	CAWSTSAGASTDTQYF	TGTGCCTGGAGTACGAGCGCAGGGGCTAGCACAGATACGCAGTATTTT
TRBV28	TRBD1	.	TRBJ2-1	CASTPTGPLDNEQFF	TGTGCCAGCACCCCGACAGGGCCGTTGGACAATGAGCAGTTCTTC
TRBV7-6	TRBD1	.	TRBJ2-2	CASSLPRDSANTGELFF	TGTGCCAGCAGCTTACCCCGGGACAGCGCGAACACCGGGGAGCTGTTTTTT
TRBV13	.	.	TRBJ2-7	CASSLGRDYEQYF	TGTGCCAGCAGCTTAGGGAGAGACTACGAGCAGTACTTC
TRBV2	TRBD1	.	TRBJ1-4	CAIDAGTVNEKLFF	TGTGCCATCGACGCGGGGACAGTTAATGAAAAACTGTTTTTT
TRBV13	.	.	TRBJ2-7	CASSSSDRPPYEQYF	TGTGCCAGCAGCTCCAGCGACAGGCCGCCCTACGAGCAGTACTTC
TRBV4-1	.	.	TRBJ1-5	CASSQEVSYSNQPQHF	TGCGCCAGCAGCCAAGAGGTCAGTTATAGCAATCAGCCCCAGCATTTT
TRBV5-1	.	.	TRBJ1-1	CASRGQFMNTEAFF	TGCGCCAGCAGAGGACAGTTTATGAACACTGAAGCTTTCTTT
TRBV30	.	.	TRBJ2-1	CAWSVLSSYNEQFF	TGTGCCTGGAGTGTTCTTAGCTCCTACAATGAGCAGTTCTTC
TRBV7-3	TRBD1	.	TRBJ2-7	CASSLDWDSEQYF	TGTGCCAGCAGCTTAGACTGGGACAGCGAGCAGTACTTC
TRBV27	.	.	TRBJ2-2	CASRWTVYTGELFF	TGTGCCAGCAGGTGGACAGTATACACCGGGGAGCTGTTTTTT
TRBV6-5	TRBD1	once	TRBJ2-2	CASSGDRGIGELFF	TGTGCCAGCAGTGGGGACAGGGGGATCGGGGAGCTGTTTTTT
TRBV5-1	.	.	TRBJ2-5	CASSLFTDSQETQYF	TGCGCCAGCAGCTTGTTTACCGACAGCCAAGAGACCCAGTACTTC
TRBV2	TRBD1	.	TRBJ2-5	CASSATGGRETQYF	TGTGCCAGCAGTGCTACAGGGGGGAGGGAGACCCAGTACTTC
TRBV28	TRBD1	.	TRBJ1-4	CASSTSGTVEKLFF	TGTGCCAGCAGTACCTCCGGGACAGTGGAAAAACTGTTTTTT
TRBV4-1	TRBD2	.	TRBJ2-7	CASSQDSTSGYEQYF	TGCGCCAGCAGCCAAGATAGCACTAGCGGCTACGAGCAGTACTTC
TRBV11-2	TRBD2	.	TRBJ2-2	CASSILYKGAGEGSGELFF	TGTGCCAGCAGCATACTATATAAGGGAGCGGGAGAGGGATCCGGGGAGCTGTTTTTT
TRBV27	.	few	TRBJ1-1	CASSLRNEAFF	TGTGCCAGCAGTTTGCGGAACGAAGCTTTCTTT
TRBV5-4	.	.	TRBJ2-5	CASSYVGGGETQYF	TGTGCCAGCAGCTATGTAGGGGGGGGAGAGACCCAGTACTTC